The clone carrying this T cell receptor (beta chain) was recorded only once. The data are from a study of OX40 agonist ivuxolimab in advanced cancers. Study summary: The treatment was a fully human IgG2 OX40 agonist, ivuxolimab.

This CDR3 spans 13 amino acids. Germline CDR1 and CDR2: SNHLY and FYNNEI. V was cut by 6 bases and J by 2 bases, with 5 bases left in between. Assay: immunoSEQ multiplex PCR; the TCRdb copy retains only in-frame clones and omits some. This table holds tens of thousands of clones, around 89% found once. J is TRBJ1-6 and V is TRBV2; D not resolved. The clonotype comes from an adult with an advanced solid tumor such as melanoma, head and neck, liver or kidney cancer. The specimen was CD4+ or CD8+ T cells sorted from blood, collected in a trial of the OX40 agonist ivuxolimab. CDR3 loop: CASSRPYNSPLHF. CDR3 DNA: TGTGCCAGCAGCCGTCCCTATAATTCACCCCTCCACTTT.